These 5 T cell receptor beta chains were sequenced from one sample in a study of blood T cell repertoires in COVID-19. Profiled with immunoSEQ multiplex PCR; TCRdb holds only in-frame clones, not every one. The sample gives 90,000 or so clones, over 75% of which show up once; about 23% is in the top ten. The sample was peripheral blood. Receptor source: an elderly man with active or convalescent COVID-19.

The chain has TRBV18 and TRBJ1-1; possible D gene TRBD1, 5 bases. This CDR3 contains 15 residues. V lost 0 bases to trimming and J lost 4 bases, with 12 bases between them. Germline CDR1 is KGHSH and CDR2 is LQKENI. CDR3 region: CASSPPGGSGTEAFF. In DNA form, the CDR3 reads TGTGCCAGCTCACCACCTGGGGGGTCAGGCACTGAAGCTTTCTTT.

This chain uses TRBV18 with TRBJ2-2; 7 nucleotides align to TRBD1. V lost 3 bases and J lost 10; bases outside the gene matches: 11. The CDR3 sequence is 15 residues long. Germline values: CDR1 KGHSH, CDR2 LQKENI. The CDR3 protein is CASSPTPGQSMELFF. The CDR3 coding sequence is TGTGCCAGCTCACCTACTCCGGGACAGAGCATGGAGCTGTTTTTT.

The chain carries TRBV24-1 and TRBJ2-1; D perhaps matches TRBD1 (6 bases). V was clipped by 2 bases and J by 9 bases, with 16 bases between them. Germline loops: CDR1 KGHDR, CDR2 SFDVKD. The CDR3 length is 15 residues. The CDR3: CATSDSGIKGGEQFF. The CDR3 DNA follows: TGTGCCACCAGTGATTCGGGGATCAAAGGGGGTGAGCAGTTCTTC.

The chain's CDR3 is CASSQDGTARTGELFF. Here the CDR3 DNA reads TGCGCCAGCAGCCAAGATGGGACAGCTAGAACCGGGGAGCTGTTTTTT. The chain is built from TRBV4-3 and TRBJ2-2; 7 bases are a match to TRBD1. V trimming: 0 bases; J trimming: 5 bases; junction bases outside the gene matches: 6. This CDR3 contains 16 residues. Germline V gene sequence: CDR1 LGHNA, CDR2 YSLEER.

The V and J genes are TRBV28 and TRBJ2-5; D not certain. Trimming removed 6 bases from V and 1 base from J, with 9 bases in between. Germline CDR1 is MDHEN and CDR2 is SYDVKM. This CDR3 has 13 amino acids. CDR3 sequence reads: CASSPTLQETQYF. Written as DNA, the CDR3 is TGTGCCAGCAGCCCCACTCTCCAAGAGACCCAGTACTTC. The full variable domain, its missing parts supplied by reference TRBV28 and TRBJ2-5, is DVKVTQSSRYLVKRTGEKVFLECVQDMDHENMFWYRQDPGLGLRLIYFSYDVKMKEKGDIPEGYSVSREKKERFSLILESASTNQTSMYLCASSPTLQETQYFGPGTRLLVL.